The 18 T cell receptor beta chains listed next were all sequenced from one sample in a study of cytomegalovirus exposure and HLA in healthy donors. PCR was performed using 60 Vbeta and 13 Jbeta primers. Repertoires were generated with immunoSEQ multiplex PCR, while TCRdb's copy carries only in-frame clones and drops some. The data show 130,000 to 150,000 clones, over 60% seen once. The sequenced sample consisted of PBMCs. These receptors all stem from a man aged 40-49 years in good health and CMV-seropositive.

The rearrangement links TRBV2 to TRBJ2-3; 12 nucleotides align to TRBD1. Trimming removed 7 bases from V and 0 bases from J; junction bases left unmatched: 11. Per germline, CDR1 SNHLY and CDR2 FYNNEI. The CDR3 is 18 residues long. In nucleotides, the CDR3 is TGTGCCAGCAACAAAGGGACAGGGGGCGTAGGGAGCACAGATACGCAGTATTTT. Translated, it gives CASNKGTGGVGSTDTQYF.

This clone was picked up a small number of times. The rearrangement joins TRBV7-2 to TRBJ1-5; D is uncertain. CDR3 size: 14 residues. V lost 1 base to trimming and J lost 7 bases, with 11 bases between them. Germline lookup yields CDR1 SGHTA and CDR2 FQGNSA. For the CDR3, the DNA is TGTGCCAGCAGCTTAGTCGGGGAAGGACAGCCCCAGCATTTT. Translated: CASSLVGEGQPQHF.

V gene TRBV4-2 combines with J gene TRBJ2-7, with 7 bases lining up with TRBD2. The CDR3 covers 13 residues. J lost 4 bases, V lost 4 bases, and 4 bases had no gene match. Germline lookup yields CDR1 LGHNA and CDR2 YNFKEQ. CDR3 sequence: CASSLPSGYEQYF. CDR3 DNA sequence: TGTGCCAGCAGCCTTCCTAGCGGTTACGAGCAGTACTTC.

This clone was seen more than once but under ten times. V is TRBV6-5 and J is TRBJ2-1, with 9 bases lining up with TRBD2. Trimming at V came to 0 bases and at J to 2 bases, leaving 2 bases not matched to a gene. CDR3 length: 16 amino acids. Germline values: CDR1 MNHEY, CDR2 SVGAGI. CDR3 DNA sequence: TGTGCCAGCAGTTACTCGAGCGGGGGGACCTACAATGAGCAGTTCTTC. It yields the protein CASSYSSGGTYNEQFF.

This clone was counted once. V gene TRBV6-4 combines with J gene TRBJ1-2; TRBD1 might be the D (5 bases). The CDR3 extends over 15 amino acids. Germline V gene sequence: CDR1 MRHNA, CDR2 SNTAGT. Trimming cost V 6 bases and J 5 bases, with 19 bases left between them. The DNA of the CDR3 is TGTGCCAGCAGATCGGGACTCCCCAGAGCATATGGCTACACCTTC. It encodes CASRSGLPRAYGYTF.

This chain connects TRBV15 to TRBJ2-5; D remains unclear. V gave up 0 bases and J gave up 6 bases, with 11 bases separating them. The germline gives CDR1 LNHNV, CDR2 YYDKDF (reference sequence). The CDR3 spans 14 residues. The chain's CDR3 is CATSRDRAFKTQYF. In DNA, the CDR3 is TGTGCCACCAGCAGAGATCGCGCTTTTAAGACCCAGTACTTC.

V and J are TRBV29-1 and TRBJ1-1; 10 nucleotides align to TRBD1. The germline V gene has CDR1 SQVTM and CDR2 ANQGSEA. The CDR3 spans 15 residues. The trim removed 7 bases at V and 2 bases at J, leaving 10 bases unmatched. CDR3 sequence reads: CSAKTGGLGNTEAFF. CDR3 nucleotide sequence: TGCAGCGCCAAGACAGGGGGCCTGGGTAACACTGAAGCTTTCTTT.

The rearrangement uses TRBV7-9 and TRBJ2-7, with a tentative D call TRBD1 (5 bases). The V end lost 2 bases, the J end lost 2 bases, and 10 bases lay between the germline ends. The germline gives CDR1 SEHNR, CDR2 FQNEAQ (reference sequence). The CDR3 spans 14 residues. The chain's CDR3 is CASSLQQGTYEQYF. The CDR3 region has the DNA TGTGCCAGCAGCTTACAGCAGGGTACCTACGAGCAGTACTTC. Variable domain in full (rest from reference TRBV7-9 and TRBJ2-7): DTGVSQNPRHKITKRGQNVTFRCDPISEHNRLYWYRQTLGQGPEFLTYFQNEAQLEKSRLLSDRFSAERPKGSFSTLEIQRTEQGDSAMYLCASSLQQGTYEQYFGPGTRLTVT.

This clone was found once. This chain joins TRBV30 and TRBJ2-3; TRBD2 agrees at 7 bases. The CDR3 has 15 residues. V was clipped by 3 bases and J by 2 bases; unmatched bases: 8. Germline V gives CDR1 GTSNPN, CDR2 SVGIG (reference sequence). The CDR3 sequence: CAWSEPGLSTDTQYF. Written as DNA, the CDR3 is TGTGCCTGGAGCGAACCGGGACTATCCACAGATACGCAGTATTTT.

DNA of the CDR3: TGTGCCAGTAGTAAGGGACAGGGCTATGGCTACACCTTC. It codes for CASSKGQGYGYTF. The rearrangement uses TRBV19 and TRBJ1-2; 9 bases line up with TRBD1. The CDR3 runs 13 residues. J gave up 4 bases and V 4 bases, and 1 base lay outside the gene matches. CDR1 is LNHDA, CDR2 SQIVND, per germline (reference sequence).

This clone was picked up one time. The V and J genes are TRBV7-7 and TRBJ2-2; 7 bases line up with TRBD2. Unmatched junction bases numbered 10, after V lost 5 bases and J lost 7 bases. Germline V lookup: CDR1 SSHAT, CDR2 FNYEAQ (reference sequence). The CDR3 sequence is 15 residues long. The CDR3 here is CASSPPAGVGGELFF. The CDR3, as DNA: TGTGCCAGCAGCCCACCCGCGGGAGTGGGCGGGGAGCTGTTTTTT. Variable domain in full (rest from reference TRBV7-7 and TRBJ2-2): GAGVSQSPRYKVTKRGQDVTLRCDPISSHATLYWYQQALGQGPEFLTYFNYEAQPDKSGLPSDRFSAERPEGSISTLTIQRTEQRDSAMYRCASSPPAGVGGELFFGEGSRLTVL.

CDR3 residues: CASSSGLRGYTF. CDR3 coding DNA: TGTGCCAGCAGTTCGGGTTTGCGAGGCTACACCTTC. The chain has TRBV28 and TRBJ1-2; D ambiguous. V lost 4 bases and J lost 8, with 11 bases in between. Germline lookup yields CDR1 MDHEN and CDR2 SYDVKM. The CDR3 is 12 residues long.

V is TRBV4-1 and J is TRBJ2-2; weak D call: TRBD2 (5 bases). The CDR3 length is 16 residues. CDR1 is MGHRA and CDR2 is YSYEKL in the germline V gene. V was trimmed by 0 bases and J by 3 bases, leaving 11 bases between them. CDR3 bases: TGCGCCAGCAGCCAAGAAGTTGCGGGCTACACCGGGGAGCTGTTTTTT. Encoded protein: CASSQEVAGYTGELFF.

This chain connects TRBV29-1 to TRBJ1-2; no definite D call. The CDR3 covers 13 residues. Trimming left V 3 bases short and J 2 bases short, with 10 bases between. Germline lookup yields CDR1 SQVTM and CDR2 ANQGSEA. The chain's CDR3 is CSVEGRMNYGYTF. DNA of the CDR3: TGCAGCGTTGAGGGCAGGATGAACTATGGCTACACCTTC.

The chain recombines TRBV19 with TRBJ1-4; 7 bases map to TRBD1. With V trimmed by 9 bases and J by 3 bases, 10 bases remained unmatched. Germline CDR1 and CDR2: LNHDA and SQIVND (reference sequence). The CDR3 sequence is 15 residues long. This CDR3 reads CASIDRADANEKLFF. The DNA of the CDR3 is TGTGCCAGCATCGACAGGGCGGATGCTAATGAAAAACTGTTTTTT.

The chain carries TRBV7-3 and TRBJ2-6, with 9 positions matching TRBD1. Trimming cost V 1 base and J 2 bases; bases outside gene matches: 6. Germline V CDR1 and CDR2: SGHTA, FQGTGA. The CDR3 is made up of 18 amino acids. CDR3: CASSLNSQGAAGANVLTF. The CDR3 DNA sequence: TGTGCCAGCAGCTTAAACTCACAGGGGGCTGCTGGGGCCAACGTCCTGACTTTC.

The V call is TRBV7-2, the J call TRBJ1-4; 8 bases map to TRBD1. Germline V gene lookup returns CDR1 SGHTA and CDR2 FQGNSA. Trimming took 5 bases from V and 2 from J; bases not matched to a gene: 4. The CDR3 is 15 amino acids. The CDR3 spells CASSHRQGTNEKLFF. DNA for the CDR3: TGTGCCAGCAGCCACAGACAGGGGACTAATGAAAAACTGTTTTTT. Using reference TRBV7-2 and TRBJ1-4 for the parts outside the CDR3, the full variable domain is GAGVSQSPSNKVTEKGKDVELRCDPISGHTALYWYRQSLGQGLEFLIYFQGNSAPDKSGLPSDRFSAERTGGSVSTLTIQRTQQEDSAVYLCASSHRQGTNEKLFFGSGTQLSVL.

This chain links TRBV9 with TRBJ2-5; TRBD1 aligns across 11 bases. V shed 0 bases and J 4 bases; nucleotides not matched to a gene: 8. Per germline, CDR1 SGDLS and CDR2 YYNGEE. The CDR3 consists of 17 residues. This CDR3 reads CASSVGGGQGGGETQYF. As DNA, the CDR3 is TGTGCCAGCAGCGTAGGAGGGGGACAGGGGGGTGGAGAGACCCAGTACTTC.